The clone carrying this T cell receptor (beta chain) showed up just a few times. Its antigen remains unknown. The sample belongs to a study of T cell repertoires in cytomegalovirus infection. CDR3 length: 13 amino acids. Germline CDR1 is SGHTA and CDR2 is FQGNSA. Germline trimming cut 4 bases from V and 14 bases from J; bases unmatched to any gene: 10. TCRdb fed the reads into MiXCR, producing one record per CDR3 protein. The sample lists under 150,000 distinct CDR3 sequences, about 24% occurring once. This chain connects TRBV7-2 to TRBJ2-2, with TRBD2 identical over 7 bases. The sequencing sample was made of PBMCs, sequenced either directly or after in vitro stimulation (not recorded which). This sequence was found in a human donor in good health (CMV status not recorded). Some clones in this sample may be carry-over from other donors' samples. The CDR3 spells CASSSTSSLTLFF. The DNA of the CDR3 is TGTGCCAGCAGCTCGACTAGCTCATTAACTCTGTTTTTT.